These 27 T cell receptor beta chains share one sample of origin, sequenced in a study of tissue T cells after allogeneic stem cell transplantation. Clones were sequenced by immunoSEQ multiplex PCR, and TCRdb holds only the in-frame ones, with some missing. The sample lists 48,000 or so clones; approximately 73% were seen once. Material for sequencing was sorted cells pooled from one or two spleens. Every receptor here comes from a pool of C57BL/6 mice in good health.

Regarding this clone: Gene names are the mouse ones. The read stops 1 residue short of the end of the CDR3; the missing end is completed from the germline J gene. V and J are TRBV3 and TRBJ1-5, with 7 bases lining up with TRBD1. Trimming cost V 5 bases and J 3 bases; bases outside gene matches: 4. The CDR3 consists of 14 residues. Germline lookup yields CDR1 SNHLY and CDR2 FYNGKV (reference sequence). The CDR3 reads CASSATGFNQAPLF. Partial CDR3 DNA: TGTGCCAGCAGCGCGACAGGGTTCAACCAGGCTCCGCTT.

About this clone itself: Any gene name here is a mouse gene name. From the germline J gene comes the end of the CDR3, since the read stops 1 residue before it. The chain joins TRBV29 to TRBJ2-5; 14 nucleotides match TRBD2. Germline CDR1 and CDR2: MSHET and SYDVDS. V dropped 8 bases and J dropped 6; count of bases not matched to a gene: 7. The CDR3 consists of 15 residues. The covered CDR3 bases are TGTGCTAGCCGGGACTGGGGGGGCGTAGGGGACACCCAGTAC. This gives the protein CASRDWGGVGDTQY. The full CDR3 is CASRDWGGVGDTQYF.

Concerning this clone itself: The germline and genes are mouse ones. The DNA ends 1 residue before the CDR3 does, and the rest of the CDR3 is filled in from the germline J gene. The chain combines TRBV12-1 with TRBJ2-7; TRBD1 is a possible D gene (5 bases). CDR3 size: 15 residues. V was shortened by 2 bases and J by 0 bases, with 13 bases between the two germline ends. The germline V gene has CDR1 SGHSN and CDR2 HYEKVE. The sequenced CDR3 bases are TGTGCCAGCTCTCCCCTCAACAGGAGCTCCTATGAACAGTAC. It is translated as CASSPLNRSSYEQY. The complete CDR3 protein is CASSPLNRSSYEQYF.

Remarks on this clone: Genes and germline are mouse. Sequencing ends 1 residue short of the CDR3 end; the germline J gene provides the rest. This CDR3 is also generated by other DNA sequences in the sample. V is TRBV13-2 and J is TRBJ2-5, with TRBD1 matching over 8 bases. V was clipped by 2 bases and J by 5 bases; unmatched bases: 1. The CDR3 covers 13 residues. Germline-derived CDR1 and CDR2 are NNHNN and SYGAGS (reference sequence). The DNA read from the CDR3 is TGTGCCAGCGGTGACAGGGGGCGAGACACCCAGTAC. Amino acid sequence: CASGDRGRDTQY. The whole CDR3 is CASGDRGRDTQYF.

About this clone itself: The gene names given are mouse names. Read data end 1 residue before the CDR3 end; the end is taken from the germline J gene. The same CDR3 can be traced to other DNA sequences in this sample. The rearrangement links TRBV12-1 to TRBJ2-4; the match to TRBD2 covers 9 bases. Germline V gene data show CDR1 as SGHSN and CDR2 as HYEKVE. The CDR3 sequence is 15 residues long. Losses at the gene ends were 4 bases for V and 0 bases for J; bases not matched to a gene: 4. The CDR3 protein is CASSQTGGSQNTLYF. The part of the CDR3 DNA that was read is TGTGCCAGCTCACAGACTGGGGGTAGTCAAAACACCTTGTAC.

Of note for this clone: Genes and germline are mouse. The missing CDR3 end, 1 residue past where the read stops, is filled in from the germline J gene. The chain has TRBV19 and TRBJ2-4, with 7 bases fitting TRBD2. The CDR3 has 14 residues. With 5 bases clipped from V and 1 base from J, the junction kept 4 bases outside the gene matches. In germline, CDR1 is FNHDT, CDR2 SITEND (reference sequence). The CDR3 DNA, read in part, is TGTGCCAGCAGCCGTACTGGGGGTCAAAACACCTTGTAC. Residues: CASSRTGGQNTLY. The entire CDR3 protein reads CASSRTGGQNTLYF.

A single count supports this clone. Gene names are the mouse ones. The read gets to within 1 residue of the CDR3 end, and the germline J gene fills in the rest. The gene calls are TRBV20 and TRBJ2-5; TRBD1 matches at 7 bases. This CDR3 contains 11 residues. The germline gives CDR1 GFQATS, CDR2 STVNSAI. The V segment lost 6 bases and the J segment 8 bases; nucleotides outside the gene matches: 5. The CDR3 reads CGADRAGTQYF. The sequenced part of the CDR3 DNA is TGTGGTGCAGACAGGGCAGGCACCCAGTAC.

With respect to this clone: Gene names are mouse gene names. The read ends 1 residue before the CDR3 terminus; that terminus is restored from the germline J gene. This rearrangement joins TRBV31 to TRBJ1-5; D ambiguous. Germline V gene sequence: CDR1 GKSSPN, CDR2 SITVG. CDR3 length: 15 residues. Trimming stripped 2 bases from V and 0 bases from J, with 11 bases between. CDR3 bases read: TGTGCCTGGAGTTCCCTTGGGGTTAACAACCAGGCTCCGCTT. Protein product: CAWSSLGVNNQAPL. The whole CDR3 protein reads CAWSSLGVNNQAPLF. The variable domain in full, with the rest retrieved from reference TRBV31 and TRBJ1-5, is AQTIHQWPVAEIKAVGSPLSLGCTIKGKSSPNLYWYWQATGGTLQQLFYSITVGQVESVVQLNLSASRPKDDQFILSTEKLLLSHSGFYLCAWSSLGVNNQAPLFGEGTRLSVL.

In regard to this clone: The listed genes are named as in mouse. The read terminates 1 residue ahead of where the CDR3 ends, so the germline J gene completes it. Other DNA variants within this sample encode the same CDR3. V is TRBV12-2 and J is TRBJ2-7, with D maybe TRBD1 (5 bases). V was pared by 4 bases and J by 3 bases, with 9 bases between. The CDR3 loop spans 12 amino acids. Per germline, CDR1 SGHLS and CDR2 HYDKME. CDR3 bases read: TGTGCCAGCTCCCGCGACAGCTATGAACAGTAC. This encodes CASSRDSYEQY. The entire CDR3 is CASSRDSYEQYF.

This clone was found once. The genes and germline here are from mouse. The read comes to an end 1 residue before the CDR3 does, leaving the germline J gene to fill in the end. The chain joins TRBV31 to TRBJ1-1; D unclear. The ends were cut back, 0 bases at V and 4 bases at J, with 9 bases in the middle. Looked up from germline, CDR1 is GKSSPN and CDR2 is SITVG. CDR3 length equals 13 residues. CDR3 amino acids: CAWSLEDLTEVFF. Partial CDR3 DNA: TGTGCCTGGAGTCTAGAGGATCTCACAGAAGTCTTC.

Points on this clone: Gene names and germline refer to mouse. The CDR3 goes on 1 residue after the read ends, and that part is filled in from the germline J gene. The chain has TRBV13-3 and TRBJ2-1; 10 nucleotides align to TRBD2. Germline V CDR1 and CDR2: NNHDY, SYVADS. J was trimmed by 2 bases and V by 6 bases; bases with no gene match: 2. The CDR3 runs 14 residues. The CDR3 region is CASIGTGDYAEQFF. Partial CDR3 DNA: TGTGCCAGCATCGGGACTGGGGACTATGCTGAGCAGTTC.

Remarks on this clone: Genes and germline come from the mouse. The CDR3 end falls 1 residue outside the read, so it is completed with the germline J gene. The chain recombines TRBV19 with TRBJ1-1, with 9 bases matching TRBD1. This CDR3 has 15 amino acids. Germline V gives CDR1 FNHDT, CDR2 SITEND (reference sequence). Trimming at V came to 2 bases and at J to 0 bases, leaving 2 bases not matched to a gene. The CDR3: CASSMTGGSNTEVFF. Partial CDR3 DNA: TGTGCCAGCAGTATGACAGGGGGATCAAACACAGAAGTCTTC.

Worth noting for this clone: These gene names are mouse names. Read sequence stops 1 residue before the CDR3 end, and the germline J gene provides the missing end. The chain has TRBV13-2 and TRBJ1-3, with D hard to call. The length of the CDR3 is 14 residues. Looked up from germline, CDR1 is NNHNN and CDR2 is SYGAGS (reference sequence). Trimming shortened V by 1 base and J by 4 bases, and 9 bases separated the two germline ends. The CDR3 protein is CASGDSGSGNTLYF. Partial CDR3 DNA: TGTGCCAGCGGTGATTCGGGGTCGGGAAATACGCTCTAT.

Note on this clone: Mouse names are used for the genes. The sequence runs out 1 residue before the end of the CDR3; the remainder is reconstructed from the germline J gene. The chain couples TRBV31 to TRBJ2-7, with TRBD1 matching 7 bases. The CDR3 extends over 16 amino acids. J gave up 3 bases and V 0 bases, and 11 bases lay outside the gene matches. CDR1 and CDR2 from the germline V gene are GKSSPN and SITVG. Partial CDR3 DNA: TGTGCCTGGAGTCTAGTAGGCCGGGACAGCTTCTATGAACAGTAC. The encoded protein is CAWSLVGRDSFYEQY. The full CDR3 is CAWSLVGRDSFYEQYF. The entire variable domain, with the rest obtained from reference TRBV31 and TRBJ2-7, is as follows: AQTIHQWPVAEIKAVGSPLSLGCTIKGKSSPNLYWYWQATGGTLQQLFYSITVGQVESVVQLNLSASRPKDDQFILSTEKLLLSHSGFYLCAWSLVGRDSFYEQYFGPGTRLTVL.

As for this clone: The genes are named according to mouse. The CDR3 is cut off 1 residue early in the read; its end comes from the germline J gene. The chain uses TRBV1 and TRBJ1-1; D possibly corresponds to TRBD1 (6 bases). The V and J ends lost 5 bases and 1 base respectively, with 8 bases between them. This CDR3 comprises 13 residues. In germline, CDR1 is NSQYPW, CDR2 LRSPGD (reference sequence). The CDR3 DNA, read in part, is TGCACCTGCAGTCCGGGACAAAACACAGAAGTCTTC. Encoded protein: CTCSPGQNTEVF. The whole CDR3 protein is CTCSPGQNTEVFF.

Notes on this clone: Gene and germline names: mouse. The CDR3 region is CASSLGDTEVFF. Partial CDR3 DNA: TGTGCCAGCTCTCTGGGAGACACAGAAGTCTTC. The V call is TRBV12-1, the J call TRBJ1-1; D is undetermined. The read falls 1 residue short of the CDR3 end, and the missing part is taken from the germline J gene. The CDR3 consists of 12 residues. Germline V lookup: CDR1 SGHSN, CDR2 HYEKVE. The germline V and J ends were trimmed by 1 base and 3 bases, with 5 bases remaining between them.

As regards this clone: Germline and genes: mouse. The CDR3 extends 1 residue past the end of the read, so its final part is completed from the germline J gene. The rearrangement links TRBV2 to TRBJ1-6, with 7 bases that match TRBD1. TRBJ1-6 is given ORF status, its function remaining uncertain. V lost 4 bases, J lost 7 bases, and 4 bases stayed unmatched. This CDR3 is 14 amino acids long. Per the germline V gene, CDR1 is LGHNA and CDR2 is YSYQKL. CDR3 bases read: TGTGCCAGCAGCCTAGACAGGGTGAATTCGCCCCTCTAC. This sequence encodes CASSLDRVNSPLY. The entire CDR3 protein is CASSLDRVNSPLYF.

In regard to this clone: Gene names refer to mouse genes. Read coverage stops 1 residue before the CDR3 terminus; the germline J gene supplies the remainder. This chain connects TRBV5 to TRBJ1-5, with no clear D. Germline CDR1 reads LGHNA; CDR2 reads YNLKQL (reference sequence). The CDR3 totals 15 residues. Trimming cost V 1 base and J 0 bases, with 7 bases left between them. CDR3: CASSQGTYNNQAPLF. Incomplete CDR3 DNA: TGTGCCAGCAGCCAAGGGACTTATAACAACCAGGCTCCGCTT.

This clone was detected once. Gene names are mouse gene names. The CDR3 extends 1 residue past the end of the read, so its final part is completed from the germline J gene. The chain links TRBV13-3 to TRBJ2-4; TRBD2 might be the D (6 bases). V lost 0 bases and J lost 6, with 11 bases in between. From germline, CDR1 is NNHDY and CDR2 SYVADS. There are 14 residues in the CDR3. CDR3 loop: CASSDAWGWNTLYF. Incomplete CDR3 DNA: TGTGCCAGCAGTGATGCTTGGGGGTGGAACACCTTGTAC. The variable domain in full, with the rest retrieved from reference TRBV13-3 and TRBJ2-4, is EAAVTQSPRSKVAVTGGKVTLSCHQTNNHDYMYWYRQDTGHGLRLIHYSYVADSTEKGDIPDGYKASRPSQENFSLILELASLSQTAVYFCASSDAWGWNTLYFGAGTRLSVL.

This clone was seen a few times. Genes here carry mouse names. The DNA ends 1 residue before the CDR3 does, and the rest of the CDR3 is filled in from the germline J gene. This sample also contains other DNA sequences that code for the same CDR3. The genes are TRBV13-2 and TRBJ2-2; D might be TRBD2 (5 bases). Between the trimmed V and J ends, which lost 5 bases and 0 bases, there was a span of 11 bases. Per germline, CDR1 NNHNN and CDR2 SYGAGS (reference sequence). The CDR3 is 15 residues long. CDR3 residues: CASGDGLANTGQLYF. The sequenced part of the CDR3 DNA is TGTGCCAGCGGCGACGGACTTGCAAACACCGGGCAGCTCTAC.

Notes on this clone: Genes and germline come from the mouse. The CDR3 is cut off 1 residue early in the read; its end comes from the germline J gene. The chain uses TRBV2 and TRBJ1-2, with TRBD1 matching over 7 bases. The CDR3 has 15 amino acids. CDR1 LGHNA and CDR2 YSYQKL come from the germline V gene. Unmatched junction bases numbered 3, after V lost 0 bases and J lost 2 bases. The CDR3 spells CASSQDEGGNSDYTF. CDR3 DNA, as far as it was read: TGTGCCAGCAGCCAAGATGAAGGGGGCAACTCCGACTACACC.

This clone was observed a few times. Gene names refer to mouse genes. Read data end 1 residue before the CDR3 end; the end is taken from the germline J gene. The chain has TRBV13-3 and TRBJ1-5; D remains ambiguous. Germline V gene data show CDR1 as NNHDY and CDR2 as SYVADS. The CDR3 is 14 amino acids. V lost 0 bases, J lost 3 bases, and 7 bases lay in between. The CDR3 spells CASSDAAINQAPLF. Partial CDR3 DNA: TGTGCCAGCAGTGATGCTGCAATCAACCAGGCTCCGCTT.

Comment on this clone: The gene names given are mouse names. Coverage ceases 1 residue before the CDR3 finishes, and the germline J gene fills in the end. J is TRBJ2-7 and V is TRBV1, with D perhaps matching TRBD1 (6 bases). This CDR3 has 16 amino acids. Germline V gene data show CDR1 as NSQYPW and CDR2 as LRSPGD (reference sequence). V was cut by 0 bases and J by 0 bases, with 12 bases left in between. CDR3 sequence: CTCSADRTGSSYEQYF. Incomplete CDR3 DNA: TGCACCTGCAGTGCAGATCGAACAGGGAGCTCCTATGAACAGTAC.

This clone was observed once. Mouse names are used for the genes. The CDR3 end is not reached by the read, which stops 1 residue before it; the germline J gene fills it in. The rearrangement links TRBV13-2 to TRBJ2-5; 9 bases line up with TRBD2. Losses at the gene ends were 3 bases for V and 2 bases for J; bases not matched to a gene: 1. Germline CDR1 and CDR2: NNHNN and SYGAGS (reference sequence). This CDR3 has 14 residues. The covered CDR3 bases are TGTGCCAGCGGTGCTGGGGGGGGCCAAGACACCCAGTAC. Encoded protein: CASGAGGGQDTQY. The full CDR3 protein is CASGAGGGQDTQYF.

To note about this clone: Any gene name here is a mouse gene name. Read data end 1 residue before the CDR3 end; the end is taken from the germline J gene. The chain links TRBV15 to TRBJ1-3, with 9 bases aligning to TRBD1. The CDR3 totals 15 residues. Germline values: CDR1 SGHND, CDR2 FRSKSL. Trimming removed 6 bases from V and 2 bases from J; junction bases left unmatched: 5. The CDR3 sequence is CASRRQGVTGNTLYF. Incomplete CDR3 DNA: TGTGCCAGCAGGCGACAGGGGGTAACTGGAAATACGCTCTAT.

Regarding this clone: These gene names are mouse names. The read is 1 residue too short to cover the CDR3 end, so that end is filled in from the germline J gene. The rearrangement links TRBV20 to TRBJ2-7; TRBD1 might be the D (5 bases). The germline gives CDR1 GFQATS, CDR2 STVNSAI. The CDR3 contains 12 residues. The germline V and J ends were trimmed by 0 bases and 3 bases, with 6 bases remaining between them. The CDR3 protein is CGARDRVYEQYF. Incomplete CDR3 DNA: TGTGGTGCTAGGGACAGGGTCTATGAACAGTAC.

Comment on this clone: Gene names follow the mouse nomenclature. The CDR3 is cut off 1 residue early in the read; its end comes from the germline J gene. The rearrangement joins TRBV13-2 to TRBJ1-3; D is unclear. Germline values: CDR1 NNHNN, CDR2 SYGAGS (reference sequence). V lost 3 bases and J lost 0, with 7 bases in between. The CDR3 has 14 amino acids. The CDR3 DNA, read in part, is TGTGCCAGCGGTGCGGAAAATTCTGGAAATACGCTCTAT. Its protein product is CASGAENSGNTLY. In full, the CDR3 is CASGAENSGNTLYF.